This passage covers 8 T cell receptor beta chains from one sample sequenced in a study of blood T cell repertoires in COVID-19. Method: immunoSEQ multiplex PCR; TCRdb's copy keeps in-frame clones and lacks some. The profile shows 29,000 or so clones, around 84% of them singletons. The sample was peripheral blood. The origin of the receptors is a human donor in a cohort sampled during active COVID-19. The donor label of this sample is uncertain.

The chain couples TRBV5-6 to TRBJ2-1; D unclear. The germline V and J ends were trimmed by 0 bases and 10 bases, with 11 bases remaining between them. The CDR3 length is 13 residues. CDR1 and CDR2 from the germline V gene are SGHDT and YYEEEE. The CDR3 loop reads CASSLGGLQEQFF. The DNA for the CDR3 is TGTGCCAGCAGCTTGGGAGGCCTTCAGGAGCAGTTCTTC.

This clone was observed a few times. The chain carries TRBV10-3 and TRBJ1-2; 7 bases map to TRBD1. Trimming removed 10 bases from V and 4 bases from J; junction bases left unmatched: 9. Germline V gives CDR1 ENHRY, CDR2 SYGVKD. The CDR3 has 13 residues. The CDR3 region is CATHTGAGYGYTF. CDR3 nucleotide sequence: TGTGCCACCCACACAGGGGCTGGCTATGGCTACACCTTC.

The CDR3 nucleotides read TGTGCCAGCAGTTTACGTGGGAGGCCAGATACGCAGTATTTT. This codes for CASSLRGRPDTQYF. The chain is built from TRBV28 and TRBJ2-3, with a possible D match to TRBD2 (6 bases). The CDR3 is 14 amino acids. Germline V lookup: CDR1 MDHEN, CDR2 SYDVKM. With 2 bases removed from V and 4 bases from J, the gap between germline ends came to 10 bases.

The chain links TRBV6-5 to TRBJ1-6, with D perhaps matching TRBD1 (6 bases). Looked up from germline, CDR1 is MNHEY and CDR2 is SVGAGI. Trimming stripped 8 bases from V and 9 bases from J, with 14 bases between. The length of the CDR3 is 13 residues. CDR3 loop: CASALGGVSPLHF. The CDR3 region has the DNA TGTGCCAGCGCCCTAGGGGGGGTTTCACCCCTCCACTTT.

The chain carries TRBV18 and TRBJ1-2; TRBD1 aligns across 8 bases. CDR3 length equals 13 residues. V trimming: 3 bases; J trimming: 3 bases; junction bases outside the gene matches: 0. Germline-derived CDR1 and CDR2 are KGHSH and LQKENI. For the CDR3, the DNA is TGTGCCAGCTCACCGGACAGGGACTATGGCTACACCTTC. This translates into CASSPDRDYGYTF.

The chain employs TRBV5-8 and TRBJ1-1; D perhaps matches TRBD1 (6 bases). The CDR3 totals 14 residues. V was clipped by 6 bases and J by 0 bases, with 12 bases between them. Germline V gene data show CDR1 as SGHTS and CDR2 as YDEGEE. The DNA for the CDR3 is TGTGCCAGCACCCAGAGGGGGATGAACACTGAAGCTTTCTTT. It encodes CASTQRGMNTEAFF.

The gene calls are TRBV6-5 and TRBJ2-1, with 8 positions matching TRBD2. The junction had 19 bases not matched to a gene; V was cut back by 5 bases and J by 16 bases. Looked up from germline, CDR1 is MNHEY and CDR2 is SVGAGI. This CDR3 region has 15 residues. CDR3 DNA sequence: TGTGCCAGCAGTCCGACAAGAACGGGACTAGTGATCGCTTTCTTC. Translated: CASSPTRTGLVIAFF.

This clone showed up just a few times. V is TRBV7-9 and J is TRBJ2-6, with 8 nucleotides matching TRBD1. Germline trimming cut 5 bases from V and 4 bases from J; bases unmatched to any gene: 7. The CDR3 is made up of 16 amino acids. In germline, CDR1 is SEHNR, CDR2 FQNEAQ (reference sequence). The chain's CDR3 is CASSPGQGSGANVLTF. In DNA form, the CDR3 reads TGTGCCAGCAGCCCTGGACAGGGATCCGGGGCCAACGTCCTGACTTTC.